Listed below are T cell receptor beta chains from one sample, sequenced in a study of metastatic and nonmetastatic thyroid tumors. MiXCR was used by TCRdb to re-call the PCR reads. Of about 21,000 clones listed, approximately 20% are singletons. The sequencing input was blood. These receptors originate from a male donor with papillary thyroid cancer or a benign thyroid nodule (not recorded which). Some clones in this sample may be carry-over from other donors' samples. Both conserved end residues are part of each CDR3. The D gene is left open where the match is weak. The size entry is marked missing in some rows and otherwise reads once, few, many or a size class.

many	TRBV5-1	TRBD1	TRBJ2-6	17	CASSLAPGGSGANVLTF	TGCGCCAGCAGCTTGGCCCCAGGGGGCTCTGGGGCCAACGTCCTGACTTTC
many	TRBV5-1	-	TRBJ1-2	15	CASSISGGSSYGYTF	TGCGCCAGCAGCATTTCGGGGGGGTCCTCCTATGGCTACACCTTC
many	TRBV11-2	-	TRBJ2-7	13	CASSLSINYEQYF	TGTGCCAGCAGCTTAAGTATAAACTACGAGCAGTACTTC
many	TRBV9	TRBD1	TRBJ1-5	13	CASSVDREQPQHF	TGTGCCAGCAGCGTGGACAGGGAACAGCCCCAGCATTTT
many	TRBV10-2	TRBD1	TRBJ1-3	16	CASSESAGGFGNTIYF	TGCGCCAGCAGTGAGTCGGCAGGGGGCTTCGGAAACACCATATATTTT
large	TRBV6-1	TRBD1	TRBJ1-1	16	CASSEAPTGANTEAFF	TGTGCCAGCAGTGAAGCGCCCACAGGGGCGAACACTGAAGCTTTCTTT
medium-sized	TRBV30	-	TRBJ2-7	13	CAWTRGAVYEQYF	TGTGCCTGGACAAGGGGGGCTGTCTACGAGCAGTACTTC
many	TRBV20-1	-	TRBJ2-2	13	CSARRVNTGELFF	TGCAGTGCTAGGAGGGTGAACACCGGGGAGCTGTTTTTT
many	TRBV11-2	-	TRBJ1-4	16	CASSSRDSKEDEKLFF	TGTGCCAGCAGCTCCCGAGACTCCAAGGAGGATGAAAAACTGTTTTTT
-	TRBV10-3	-	TRBJ1-1	13	CAIAVGQNTEAFF	TGTGCCATCGCGGTGGGACAGAACACTGAAGCTTTCTTT
medium-sized	TRBV18	TRBD1	TRBJ1-2	14	CASSPGQGRLGYTF	TGTGCCAGCTCACCTGGACAGGGGAGGTTGGGCTACACCTTC
many	TRBV11-3	TRBD1	TRBJ1-4	14	CASSRTGAGEKLFF	TGTGCCAGCAGCCGTACAGGGGCGGGGGAAAAACTGTTTTTT
-	TRBV7-6	TRBD2	TRBJ2-2	19	CASSLVTGTSGTNTGELFF	TGTGCTAGCAGCTTAGTTACCGGGACTAGCGGGACGAACACCGGGGAGCTGTTTTTT
-	TRBV4-1	-	TRBJ1-2	16	CASSQEPQVANYGYTF	TGCGCCAGCAGCCAAGAGCCGCAGGTGGCAAACTATGGCTACACCTTC